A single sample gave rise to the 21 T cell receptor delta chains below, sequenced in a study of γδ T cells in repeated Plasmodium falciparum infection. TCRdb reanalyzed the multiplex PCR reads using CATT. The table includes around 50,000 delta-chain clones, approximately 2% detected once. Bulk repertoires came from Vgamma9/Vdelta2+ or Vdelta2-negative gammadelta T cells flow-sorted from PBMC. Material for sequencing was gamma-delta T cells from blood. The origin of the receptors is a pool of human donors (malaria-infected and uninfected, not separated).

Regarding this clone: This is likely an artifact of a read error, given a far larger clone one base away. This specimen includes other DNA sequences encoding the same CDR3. The CDR3: CALDAGPYWGIRPYTDKLIF. The CDR3 DNA follows: TGTGCTCTTGATGCGGGGCCTTACTGGGGGATACGCCCGTACACTGATAAACTCATCTTT. The chain has TRDV1 and TRDJ1, with TRDD3 identical over 13 bases. TCRdb supplies no J gene; here it was assigned by aligning the nucleotide sequence to germline. Germline lookup yields CDR1 TSWWSYY and CDR2 QGS. This CDR3 has 20 amino acids.

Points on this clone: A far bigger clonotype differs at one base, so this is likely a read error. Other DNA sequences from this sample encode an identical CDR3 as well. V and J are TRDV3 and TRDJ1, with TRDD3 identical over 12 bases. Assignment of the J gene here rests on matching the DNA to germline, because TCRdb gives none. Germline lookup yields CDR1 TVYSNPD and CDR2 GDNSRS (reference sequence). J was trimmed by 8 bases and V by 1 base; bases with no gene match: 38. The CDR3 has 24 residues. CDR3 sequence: CAFKGGPSAGIKTPVYWGIQKLIF. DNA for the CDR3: TGTGCCTTTAAGGGGGGACCTTCCGCCGGTATAAAGACTCCCGTATACTGGGGGATACAAAAACTCATCTTT.

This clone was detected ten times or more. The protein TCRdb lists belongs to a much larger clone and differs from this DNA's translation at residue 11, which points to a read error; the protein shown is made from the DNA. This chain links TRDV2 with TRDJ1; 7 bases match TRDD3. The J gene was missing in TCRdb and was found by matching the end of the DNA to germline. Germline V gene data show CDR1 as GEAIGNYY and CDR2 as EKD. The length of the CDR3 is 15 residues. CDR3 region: CACDTKGGSTNKLIF. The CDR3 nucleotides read TGTGCCTGTGACACAAAGGGGGGATCCACCAATAAACTCATCTTT.

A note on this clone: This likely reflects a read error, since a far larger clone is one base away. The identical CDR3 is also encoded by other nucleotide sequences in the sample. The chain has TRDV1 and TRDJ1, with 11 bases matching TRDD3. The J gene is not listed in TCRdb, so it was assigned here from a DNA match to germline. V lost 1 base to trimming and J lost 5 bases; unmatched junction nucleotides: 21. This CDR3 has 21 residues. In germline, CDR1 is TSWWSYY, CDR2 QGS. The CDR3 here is CALGEQSLYWGIVGPSDKLIF. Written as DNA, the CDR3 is TGTGCTCTTGGGGAACAGAGCCTTTACTGGGGGATAGTGGGTCCTTCTGATAAACTCATCTTT.

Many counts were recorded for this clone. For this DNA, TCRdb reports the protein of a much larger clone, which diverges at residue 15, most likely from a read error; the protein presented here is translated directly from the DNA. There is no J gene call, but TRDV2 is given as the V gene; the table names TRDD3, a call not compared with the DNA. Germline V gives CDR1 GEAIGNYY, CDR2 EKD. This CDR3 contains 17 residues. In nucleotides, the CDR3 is TGTGCCTGTGACACTCTGGGGGATACTTCGTACACCGATAAACCCATCTTT. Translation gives CACDTLGDTSYTDKPIF.

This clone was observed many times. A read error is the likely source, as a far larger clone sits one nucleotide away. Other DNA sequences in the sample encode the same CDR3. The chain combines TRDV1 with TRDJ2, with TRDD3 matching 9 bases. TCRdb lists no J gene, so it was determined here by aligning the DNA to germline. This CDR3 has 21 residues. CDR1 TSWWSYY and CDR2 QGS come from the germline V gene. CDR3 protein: CALGEPQFFTGGRYRTAQLFF. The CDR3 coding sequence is TGTGCTCTTGGAGAACCACAGTTTTTCACTGGGGGACGTTATCGGACAGCACAACTCTTCTTT.

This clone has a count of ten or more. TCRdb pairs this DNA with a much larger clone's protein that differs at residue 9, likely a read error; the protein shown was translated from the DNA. The CDR3 sequence: CAFKFPTRQGAPTDKLIF. CDR3 nucleotides: TGTGCCTTTAAGTTTCCTACTAGGCAGGGGGCTCCCACCGATAAACTCATCTTT. The V call is TRDV3, the J call TRDJ1; 7 bases fit TRDD2. This CDR3 region has 18 residues. Looked up from germline, CDR1 is TVYSNPD and CDR2 is GDNSRS (reference sequence). V shed 1 base and J 1 base; nucleotides not matched to a gene: 18. The whole variable domain, filled in from reference TRDV3 and TRDJ1, reads CDKVTQSSPDQTVASGSEVVLLCTYDTVYSNPDLFWYRIRPDYSFQFVFYGDNSRSEGADFTQGRFSVKHILTQKAFHLVISPVRTEDSATYYCAFKFPTRQGAPTDKLIFGKGTRVTVEP.

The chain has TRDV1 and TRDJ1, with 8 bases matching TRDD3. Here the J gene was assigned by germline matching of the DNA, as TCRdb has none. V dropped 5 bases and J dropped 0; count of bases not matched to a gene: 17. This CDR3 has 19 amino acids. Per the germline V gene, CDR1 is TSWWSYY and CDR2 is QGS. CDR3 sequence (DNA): TGTGCTCTTGGGAAGTTCCTCTGGGGGACGCGCTATTACACCGATAAACTCATCTTT. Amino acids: CALGKFLWGTRYYTDKLIF.

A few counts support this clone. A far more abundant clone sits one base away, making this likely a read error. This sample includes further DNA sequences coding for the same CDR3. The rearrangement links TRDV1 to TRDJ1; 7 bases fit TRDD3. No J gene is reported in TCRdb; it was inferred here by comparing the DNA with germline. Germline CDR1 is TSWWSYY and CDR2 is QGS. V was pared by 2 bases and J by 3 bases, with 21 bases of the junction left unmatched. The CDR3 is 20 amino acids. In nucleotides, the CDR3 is TGTGCTCTTGGGGAATTGGGCCCTTACTGGGGAATACCCAATCCCGATAAACTCATCTTT. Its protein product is CALGELGPYWGIPNPDKLIF.

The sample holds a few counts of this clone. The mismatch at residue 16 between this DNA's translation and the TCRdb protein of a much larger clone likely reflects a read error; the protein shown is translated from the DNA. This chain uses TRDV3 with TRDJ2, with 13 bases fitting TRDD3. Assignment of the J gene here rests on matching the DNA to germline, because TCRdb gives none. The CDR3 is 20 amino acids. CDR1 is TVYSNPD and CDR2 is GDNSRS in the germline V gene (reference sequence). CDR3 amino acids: CAFLFLREHWGIRLTVQLFF. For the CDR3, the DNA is TGTGCCTTCCTCTTCCTCCGGGAGCACTGGGGGATACGCTTGACAGTACAACTCTTCTTT.

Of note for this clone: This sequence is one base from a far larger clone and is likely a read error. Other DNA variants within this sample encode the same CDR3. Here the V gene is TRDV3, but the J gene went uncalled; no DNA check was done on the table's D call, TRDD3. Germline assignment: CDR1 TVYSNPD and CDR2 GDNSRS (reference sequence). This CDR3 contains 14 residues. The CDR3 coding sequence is TGTGCCTCCTATTACTGGGGGATAGGGCCAAAACTTATCTTT. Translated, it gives CASYYWGIGPKLIF.

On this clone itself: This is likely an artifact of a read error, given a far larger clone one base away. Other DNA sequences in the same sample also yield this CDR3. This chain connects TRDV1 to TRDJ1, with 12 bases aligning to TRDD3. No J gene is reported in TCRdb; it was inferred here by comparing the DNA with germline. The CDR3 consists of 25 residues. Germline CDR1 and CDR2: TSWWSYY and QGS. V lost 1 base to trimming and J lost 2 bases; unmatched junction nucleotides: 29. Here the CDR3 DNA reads TGTGCTCTTGGGGAACCTACCTCCTTCCTACGAGCCTATCGGACTGGGGGATACAGTACCGATAAACTCATCTTT. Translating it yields CALGEPTSFLRAYRTGGYSTDKLIF.

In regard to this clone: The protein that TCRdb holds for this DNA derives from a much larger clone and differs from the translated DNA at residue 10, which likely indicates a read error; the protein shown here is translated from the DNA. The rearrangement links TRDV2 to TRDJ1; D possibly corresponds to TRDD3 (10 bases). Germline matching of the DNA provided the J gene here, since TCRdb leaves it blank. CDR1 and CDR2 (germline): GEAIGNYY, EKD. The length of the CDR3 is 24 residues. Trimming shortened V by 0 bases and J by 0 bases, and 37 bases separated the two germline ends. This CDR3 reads CACDTVLPTPPTTGGLNYTDKLIF. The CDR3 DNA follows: TGTGCCTGTGACACCGTCCTTCCTACTCCCCCGACCACTGGGGGATTAAATTACACCGATAAACTCATCTTT.

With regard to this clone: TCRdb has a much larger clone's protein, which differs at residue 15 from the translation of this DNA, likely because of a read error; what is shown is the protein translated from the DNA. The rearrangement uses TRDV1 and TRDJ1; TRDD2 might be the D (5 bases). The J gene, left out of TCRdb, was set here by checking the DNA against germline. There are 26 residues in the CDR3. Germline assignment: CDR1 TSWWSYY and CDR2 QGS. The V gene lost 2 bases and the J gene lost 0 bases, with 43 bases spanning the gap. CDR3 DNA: TGTGCTCTTGGGGAAAGATTGCCCTACTTCCCACGACGTAACTGTGGGAACTCAAGGTACACCGATAAACTCATCTTT. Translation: CALGERLPYFPRRNCGNSRYTDKLIF.

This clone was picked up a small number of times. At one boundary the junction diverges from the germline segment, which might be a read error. The CDR3 reads CSGKPYWGIAGTDKLIF. As DNA, the CDR3 is TGCTCTGGGAAACCGTACTGGGGGATAGCGGGCACCGATAAACTCATCTTT. The gene calls are TRDV1 and TRDJ1; 11 positions agree with TRDD3. In the absence of a J gene in TCRdb, the DNA was matched to germline to assign it here. The length of the CDR3 is 17 residues. The germline gives CDR1 TSWWSYY, CDR2 QGS.

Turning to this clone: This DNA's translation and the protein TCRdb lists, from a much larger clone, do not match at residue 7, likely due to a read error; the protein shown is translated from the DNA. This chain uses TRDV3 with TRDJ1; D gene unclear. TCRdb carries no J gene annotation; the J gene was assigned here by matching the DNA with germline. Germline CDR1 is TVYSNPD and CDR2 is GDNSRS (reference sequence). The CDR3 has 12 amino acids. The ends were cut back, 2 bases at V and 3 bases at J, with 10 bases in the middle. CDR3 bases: TGTGCCTTTTGCTCGGATGCCGATAAACTCATCTTT. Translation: CAFCSDADKLIF.

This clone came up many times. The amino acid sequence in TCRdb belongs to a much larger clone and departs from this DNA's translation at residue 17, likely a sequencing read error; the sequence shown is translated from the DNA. The CDR3 is CALGETFPIWDWGSDKPIF. DNA of the CDR3: TGTGCTCTTGGGGAAACTTTCCCTATCTGGGACTGGGGGTCCGATAAACCCATCTTT. The chain uses TRDV1 and TRDJ1, with 8 nucleotides matching TRDD3. Per the germline V gene, CDR1 is TSWWSYY and CDR2 is QGS. This CDR3 contains 19 residues.

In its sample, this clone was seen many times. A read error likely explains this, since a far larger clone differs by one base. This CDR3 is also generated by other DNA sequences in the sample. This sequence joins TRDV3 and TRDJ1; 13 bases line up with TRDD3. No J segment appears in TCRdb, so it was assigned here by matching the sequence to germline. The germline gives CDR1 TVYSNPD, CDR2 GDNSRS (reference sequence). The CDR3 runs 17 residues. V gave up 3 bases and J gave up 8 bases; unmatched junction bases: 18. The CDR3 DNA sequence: TGTGCCTTCCCCAGGCTACGTACTGGGGGATACGATGGCAAACTCATCTTT. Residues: CAFPRLRTGGYDGKLIF.

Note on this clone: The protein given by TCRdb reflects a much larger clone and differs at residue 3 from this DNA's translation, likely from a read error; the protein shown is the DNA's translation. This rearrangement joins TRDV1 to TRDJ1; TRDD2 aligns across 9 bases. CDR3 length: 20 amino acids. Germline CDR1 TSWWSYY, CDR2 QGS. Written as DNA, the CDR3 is TGTGCTATTGGGGAACCTTCCCTTCCTACTACTGGGGCCAACTCCGATAAACTCATCTTT. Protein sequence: CAIGEPSLPTTGANSDKLIF.

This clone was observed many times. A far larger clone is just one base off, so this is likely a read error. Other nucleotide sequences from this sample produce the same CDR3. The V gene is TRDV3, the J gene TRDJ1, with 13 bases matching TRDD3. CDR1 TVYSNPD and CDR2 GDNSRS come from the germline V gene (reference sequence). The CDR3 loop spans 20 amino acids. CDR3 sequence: CAFQRPLLGDTHEGTDKLIF. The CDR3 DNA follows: TGTGCCTTTCAGCGCCCGCTACTGGGGGATACGCATGAGGGCACCGACAAACTCATCTTT.

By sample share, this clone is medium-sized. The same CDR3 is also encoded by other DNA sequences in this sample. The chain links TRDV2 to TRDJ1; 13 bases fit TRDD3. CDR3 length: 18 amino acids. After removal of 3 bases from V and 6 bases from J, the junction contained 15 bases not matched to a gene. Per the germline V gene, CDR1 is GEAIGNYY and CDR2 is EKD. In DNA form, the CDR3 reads TGTGCCTGTGACCCTCTACCAACTACTGGGGGATACGAGAATAAACTCATCTTT. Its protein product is CACDPLPTTGGYENKLIF.